This T cell receptor beta chain originates from a study of T cell responses to AZD1222 COVID-19 vaccine. Of note for this clone: The antigen remains unidentified.

Per germline, CDR1 SNHLY and CDR2 FYNNEI. This CDR3 has 14 residues. Trimming at V came to 6 bases and at J to 3 bases, leaving 5 bases not matched to a gene. Produced via immunoSEQ multiplex PCR; TCRdb's table is partial and in-frame only. The profile covers about 150,000 clones, with 85% to 95% appearing a single time and approximately 1.4% taken by the ten largest. Points from the study as a whole: Repertoire sampling happened only post peak T cell response.

The sequences come from peripheral blood, collected 28 days after the second AZD1222 dose. The chain has TRBV2 and TRBJ1-3, with 7 bases lining up with TRBD1. The clonotype originates from an adult who received the AZD1222 COVID-19 vaccine. This CDR3 reads CASRKWDSGNTIYF. The CDR3 DNA follows: TGTGCCAGCAGGAAGTGGGACAGTGGAAACACCATATATTTT. The whole variable domain, remainder taken from reference TRBV2 and TRBJ1-3, is EPEVTQTPSHQVTQMGQEVILRCVPISNHLYFYWYRQILGQKVEFLVSFYNNEISEKSEIFDDQFSVERPDGSNFTLKIRSTKLEDSAMYFCASRKWDSGNTIYFGEGSWLTVV.